Given below is one T cell receptor (beta chain) in context. It has no known antigen specificity. Base quality data are lacking; no much larger clone is found one base away. The data were taken from a study of T cell repertoires in cytomegalovirus infection (dated by TCRdb to between 2018 and 2021). Broadly, across the study: Because public TCR beta signatures pointed to carriage of CMV infection together with the matching HLA type, the HLA type of each donor mattered for the analysis. The investigation overall reported the following: The ex vivo response was dominated by HLA-C-restricted CMV-specific TCR beta clonotypes, and the single most frequent clonotype in two of eight donors was supplied by these HLA-C-restricted clonotypes. Carriers of CMV infection plus the relevant HLA type were discriminated by the cumulative frequency of public TCR beta family members in the study cohort and in an independent roughly 400-donor cohort.

Compared with germline, V lacks 5 bases and J lacks 7 bases; bases without a gene match: 15. The CDR3 contains 16 residues, cysteine and phenylalanine counted. This entry keeps only the CDR3 DNA: 48 bases, framed from base 1. In the germline V gene, CDR1 corresponds to SGHTA and CDR2 to FQGNSA. Sequencing instrument: Illumina HiSeq 1500. TCRdb reprocessing: public reads trimmed at Q25 with fastp, clones called with MiXCR, in-frame beta chains kept. Every entry covers one CDR3 protein and lists the most common genes and DNA from its rows. The sample contains around 450,000 distinct CDR3 sequences, under 40% of them found a single time. Roughly 15% of the sample comes from the top ten.

The chain employs TRBV7-2 and TRBJ1-2; 8 bases in between match TRBD1. The clonotype originates from a human donor in good health (CMV status not recorded). Some clones in this sample may be carry-over from other donors' samples. Sequencing was carried out using PBMCs. At the DNA level, the sequence is TGTGCCAGCAGCCTCAACCCAGTCCAGGGGGCTGGTGGCTACACCTTC. Its amino acids are CASSLNPVQGAGGYTF.